The present T cell receptor beta chain was sequenced within a study of regulatory T cells in long-lasting Graves disease. TCR beta libraries were built with iRepertoire HTBI primers and Arm-PCR of CDR3 regions. TCRdb passed the multiplex PCR reads through MiXCR, listing each CDR3 protein once. The table has approximately 300,000 distinct CDR3 sequences, roughly 18% seen once. The CDR3 loop spans 15 amino acids. From germline, CDR1 is SGHNT and CDR2 YYREEE (reference sequence). The germline V and J ends were trimmed by 3 bases and 0 bases, with 11 bases remaining between them. Noted time point: newly diagnosed GD, antithyroid drugs for less than 3 months. PBMC RNA was the source of the TCR library.

The input for sequencing was peripheral blood mononuclear cells (PBMCs), taken at new diagnosis, from a patient treated with antithyroid drugs. This rearrangement joins TRBV5-4 to TRBJ2-3; D unresolved. The sequence was collected from a female donor with Graves disease. This CDR3 is CASSSRKSSTDTQYF. Here the CDR3 DNA reads TGTGCCAGCAGCTCGAGGAAATCTAGCACAGATACGCAGTATTTT.